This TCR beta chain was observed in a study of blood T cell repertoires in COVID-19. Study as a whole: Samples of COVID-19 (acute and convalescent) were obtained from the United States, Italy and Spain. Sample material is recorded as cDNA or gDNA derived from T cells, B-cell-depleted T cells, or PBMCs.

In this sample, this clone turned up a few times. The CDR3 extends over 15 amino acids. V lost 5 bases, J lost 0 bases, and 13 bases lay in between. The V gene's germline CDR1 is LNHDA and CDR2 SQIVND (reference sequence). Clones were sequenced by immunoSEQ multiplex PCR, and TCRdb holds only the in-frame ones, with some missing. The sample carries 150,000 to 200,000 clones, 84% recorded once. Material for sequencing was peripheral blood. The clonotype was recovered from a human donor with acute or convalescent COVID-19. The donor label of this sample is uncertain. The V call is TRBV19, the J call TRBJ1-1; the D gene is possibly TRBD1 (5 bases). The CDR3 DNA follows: TGTGCCAGTAGTTCCCCGGCAGGGATGAACACTGAAGCTTTCTTT. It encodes CASSSPAGMNTEAFF.